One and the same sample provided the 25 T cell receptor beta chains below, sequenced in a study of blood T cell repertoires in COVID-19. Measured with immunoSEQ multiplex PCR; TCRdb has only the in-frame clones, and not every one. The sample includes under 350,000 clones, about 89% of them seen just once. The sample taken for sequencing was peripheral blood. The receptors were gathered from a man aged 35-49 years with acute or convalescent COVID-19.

The CDR3 region is CASTLGGVGGYTF. CDR3 DNA sequence: TGTGCCAGCACCTTAGGGGGGGTGGGCGGCTACACCTTC. This rearrangement joins TRBV28 to TRBJ1-2, with a possible D match to TRBD1 (6 bases). Germline CDR1 MDHEN, CDR2 SYDVKM. This CDR3 spans 13 amino acids. V was clipped by 7 bases and J by 8 bases, with 17 bases between them.

The CDR3 sequence: CASSLGGRGYGYTF. In nucleotides, the CDR3 is TGTGCCAGCAGCTTGGGAGGCAGGGGGTATGGCTACACCTTC. This chain connects TRBV5-5 to TRBJ1-2; 7 nucleotides match TRBD1. Germline-derived CDR1 and CDR2 are SGHKS and YYEKEE (reference sequence). The V and J ends lost 0 bases and 5 bases, in that order; junction bases with no gene match: 4. The CDR3 extends over 14 amino acids.

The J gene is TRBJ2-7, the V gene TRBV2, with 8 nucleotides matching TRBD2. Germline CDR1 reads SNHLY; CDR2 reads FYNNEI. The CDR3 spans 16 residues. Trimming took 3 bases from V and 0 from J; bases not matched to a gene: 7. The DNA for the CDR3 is TGTGCCAGCAGTGACCTACTAGCGGCCGTCTCCTACGAGCAGTACTTC. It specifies CASSDLLAAVSYEQYF.

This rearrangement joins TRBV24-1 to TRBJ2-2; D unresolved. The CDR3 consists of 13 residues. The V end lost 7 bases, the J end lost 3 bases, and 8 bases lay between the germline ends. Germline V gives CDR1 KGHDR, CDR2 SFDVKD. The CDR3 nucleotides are TGTGCCACCAGCCACAGAGACACCGGGGAGCTGTTTTTT. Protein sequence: CATSHRDTGELFF.

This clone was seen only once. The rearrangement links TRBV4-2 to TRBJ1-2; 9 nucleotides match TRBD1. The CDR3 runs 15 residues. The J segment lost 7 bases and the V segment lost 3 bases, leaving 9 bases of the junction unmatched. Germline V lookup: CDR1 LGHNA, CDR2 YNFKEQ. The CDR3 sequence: CASSQEVGTGRGYTF. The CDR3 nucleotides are TGTGCCAGCAGCCAGGAGGTCGGGACAGGGCGTGGCTACACCTTC.

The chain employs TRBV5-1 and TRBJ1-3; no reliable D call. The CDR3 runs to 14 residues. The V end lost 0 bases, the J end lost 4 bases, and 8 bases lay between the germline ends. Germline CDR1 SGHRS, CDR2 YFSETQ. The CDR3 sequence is CASSLAGRGNTIYF. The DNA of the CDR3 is TGCGCCAGCAGCTTGGCCGGCAGGGGAAACACCATATATTTT.

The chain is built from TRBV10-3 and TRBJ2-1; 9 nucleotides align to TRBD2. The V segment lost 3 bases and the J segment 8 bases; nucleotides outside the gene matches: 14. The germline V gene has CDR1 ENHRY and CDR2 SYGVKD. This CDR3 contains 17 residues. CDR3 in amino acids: CAISDPRLAGGLDEQFF. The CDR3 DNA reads TGTGCCATCAGTGACCCACGGCTGGCGGGGGGGTTGGATGAGCAGTTCTTC.

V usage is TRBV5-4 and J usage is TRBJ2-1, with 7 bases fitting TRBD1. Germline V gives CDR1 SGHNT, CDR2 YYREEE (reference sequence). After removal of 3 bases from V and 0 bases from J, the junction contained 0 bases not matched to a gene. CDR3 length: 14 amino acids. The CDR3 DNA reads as TGTGCCAGCAGCTCAGGGGGCTCCTACAATGAGCAGTTCTTC. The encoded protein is CASSSGGSYNEQFF.

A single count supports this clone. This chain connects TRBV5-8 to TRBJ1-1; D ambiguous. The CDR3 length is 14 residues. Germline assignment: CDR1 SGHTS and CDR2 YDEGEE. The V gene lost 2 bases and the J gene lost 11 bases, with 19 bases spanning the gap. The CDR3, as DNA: TGTGCCAGCAGCTTTGGAGGGAGCAACCCAAGGGCTTTCTTT. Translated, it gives CASSFGGSNPRAFF.

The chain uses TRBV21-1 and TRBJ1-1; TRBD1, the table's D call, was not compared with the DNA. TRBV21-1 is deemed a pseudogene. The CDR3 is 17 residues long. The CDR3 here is CASSKFGTGPKDTEAFF. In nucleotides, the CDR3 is TGTGCCAGCAGCAAATTTGGGACAGGCCCTAAGGACACTGAAGCTTTCTTT.

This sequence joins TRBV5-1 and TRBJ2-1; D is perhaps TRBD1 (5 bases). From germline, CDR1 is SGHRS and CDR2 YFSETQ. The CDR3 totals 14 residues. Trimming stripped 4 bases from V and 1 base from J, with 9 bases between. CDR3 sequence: CASSPRVSYNEQFF. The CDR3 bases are TGCGCCAGCAGCCCCAGGGTTTCCTACAATGAGCAGTTCTTC.

The CDR3 sequence: CASSQLGRDGYGYTF. CDR3 sequence (DNA): TGTGCCAGCAGCCAGTTGGGGAGGGATGGCTATGGCTACACCTTC. The chain recombines TRBV14 with TRBJ1-2; D unclear. This CDR3 region has 15 residues. Germline assignment: CDR1 SGHDN and CDR2 FVKESK. V lost 3 bases, J lost 4 bases, and 15 bases lay in between.

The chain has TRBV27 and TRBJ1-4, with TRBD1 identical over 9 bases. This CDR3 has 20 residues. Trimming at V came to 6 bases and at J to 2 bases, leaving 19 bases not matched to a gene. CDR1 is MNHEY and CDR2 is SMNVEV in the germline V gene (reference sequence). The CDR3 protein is CASRTGRDRVGWKTNEKLFF. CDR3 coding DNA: TGTGCCAGCAGAACAGGAAGGGACAGGGTAGGGTGGAAGACTAATGAAAAACTGTTTTTT.

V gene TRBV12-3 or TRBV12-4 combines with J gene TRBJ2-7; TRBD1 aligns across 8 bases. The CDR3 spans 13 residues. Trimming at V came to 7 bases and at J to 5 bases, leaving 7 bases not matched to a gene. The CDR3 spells CASTLDRVNEQYF. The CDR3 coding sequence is TGTGCCAGCACCCTGGACAGGGTCAACGAGCAGTACTTC.

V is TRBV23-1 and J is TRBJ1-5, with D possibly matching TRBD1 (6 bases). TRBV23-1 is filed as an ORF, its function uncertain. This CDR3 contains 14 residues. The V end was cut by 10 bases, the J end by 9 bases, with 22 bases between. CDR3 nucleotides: TGCGCCATATTAAAGGAGACAGGAAGGTGGCCCCAGCATTTT. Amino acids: CAILKETGRWPQHF.

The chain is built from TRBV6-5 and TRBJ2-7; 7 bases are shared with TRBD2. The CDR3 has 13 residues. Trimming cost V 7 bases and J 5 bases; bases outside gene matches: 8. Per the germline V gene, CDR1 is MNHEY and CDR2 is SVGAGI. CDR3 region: CASTWPGRDEQYF. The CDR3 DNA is TGTGCCAGCACCTGGCCAGGGAGGGACGAGCAGTACTTC.

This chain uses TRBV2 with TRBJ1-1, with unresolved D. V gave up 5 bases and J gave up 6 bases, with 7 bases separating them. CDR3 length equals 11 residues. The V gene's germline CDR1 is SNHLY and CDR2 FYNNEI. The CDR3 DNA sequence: TGTGCCAGCAGTTTCGGTCCTGAAGCTTTCTTT. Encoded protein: CASSFGPEAFF.

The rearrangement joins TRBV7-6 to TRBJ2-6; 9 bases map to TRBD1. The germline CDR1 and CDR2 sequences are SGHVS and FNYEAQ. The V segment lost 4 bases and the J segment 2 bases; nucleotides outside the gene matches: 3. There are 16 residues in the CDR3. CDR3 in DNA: TGTGCCAGCAGCTCGACAGGGGGAGCTGGGGCCAACGTCCTGACTTTC. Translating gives CASSSTGGAGANVLTF. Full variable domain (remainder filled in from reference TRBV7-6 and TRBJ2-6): GAGVSQSPRYKVTKRGQDVALRCDPISGHVSLYWYRQALGQGPEFLTYFNYEAQQDKSGLPNDRFSAERPEGSISTLTIQRTEQRDSAMYRCASSSTGGAGANVLTFGAGSRLTVL.

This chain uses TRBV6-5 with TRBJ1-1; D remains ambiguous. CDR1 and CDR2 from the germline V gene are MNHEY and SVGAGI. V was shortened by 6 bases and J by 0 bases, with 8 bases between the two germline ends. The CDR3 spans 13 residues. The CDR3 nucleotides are TGTGCCAGCAGGAGAACTATGAACACTGAAGCTTTCTTT. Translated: CASRRTMNTEAFF.

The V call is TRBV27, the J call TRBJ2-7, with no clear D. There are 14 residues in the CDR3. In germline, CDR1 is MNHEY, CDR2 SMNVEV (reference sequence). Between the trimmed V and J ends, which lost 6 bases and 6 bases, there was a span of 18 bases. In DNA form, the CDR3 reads TGTGCCAGCAGATCCCGACCGGCCCCGGGCGAGCAGTACTTC. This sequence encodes CASRSRPAPGEQYF.

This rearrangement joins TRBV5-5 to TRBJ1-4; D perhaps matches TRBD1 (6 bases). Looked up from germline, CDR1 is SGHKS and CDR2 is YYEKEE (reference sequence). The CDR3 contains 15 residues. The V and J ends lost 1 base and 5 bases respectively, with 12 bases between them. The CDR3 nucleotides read TGTGCCAGCAGCTTGACAGGGAGGGAGAATGAAAAACTGTTTTTT. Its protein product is CASSLTGRENEKLFF.

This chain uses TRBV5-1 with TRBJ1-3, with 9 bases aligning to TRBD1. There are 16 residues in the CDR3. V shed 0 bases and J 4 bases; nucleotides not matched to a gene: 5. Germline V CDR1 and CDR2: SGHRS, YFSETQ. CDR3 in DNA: TGCGCCAGCAGCTTGGAGTTGACAGGGGGAGGAAACACCATATATTTT. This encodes CASSLELTGGGNTIYF.

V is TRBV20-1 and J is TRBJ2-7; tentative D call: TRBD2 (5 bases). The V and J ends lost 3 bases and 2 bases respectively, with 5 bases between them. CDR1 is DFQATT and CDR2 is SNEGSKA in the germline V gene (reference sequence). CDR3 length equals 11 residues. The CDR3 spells CSASSAYEQYF. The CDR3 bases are TGCAGTGCTAGTAGCGCCTACGAGCAGTACTTC.

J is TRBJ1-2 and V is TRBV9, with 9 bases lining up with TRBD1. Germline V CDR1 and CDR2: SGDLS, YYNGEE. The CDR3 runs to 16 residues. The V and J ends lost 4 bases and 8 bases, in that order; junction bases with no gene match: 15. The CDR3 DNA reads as TGTGCCAGCAGCCCCAGCTTGATGGGACAGGGAGGGGGCTACACCTTC. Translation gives CASSPSLMGQGGGYTF.

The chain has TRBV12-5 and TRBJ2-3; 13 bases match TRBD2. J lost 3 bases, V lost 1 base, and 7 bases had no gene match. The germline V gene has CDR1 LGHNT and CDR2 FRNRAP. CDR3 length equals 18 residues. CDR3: CASGLDLTSGGSTDTQYF. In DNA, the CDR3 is TGTGCTAGTGGTTTGGACCTGACTAGCGGGGGGAGTACAGATACGCAGTATTTT.